The rows below give T cell receptor beta chains drawn from one sample of a study of blood T cell repertoires in COVID-19. TCRdb's table, derived via immunoSEQ multiplex PCR, lists solely in-frame clones and lacks some. This sample has around 280,000 clones, with roughly 85% found just once. Sequenced input: PBMCs or T cells enriched from blood (not recorded which). These receptors were collected from a woman aged 40 to 55 who had recovered from COVID-19. Each CDR3 is given with its conserved first and last residue.

v_gene: TRBV7-2
CDR3aa: CASSSYLGGRGQGIQYF

v_gene: TRBV18
CDR3aa: CASSPETGAGELFF

v_gene: TRBV3-1/TRBV3-2
CDR3aa: CASSDRLAAPYEQYF

v_gene: TRBV27
CDR3aa: CASSSRVAGYSTDTQYF

v_gene: TRBV7-9
CDR3aa: CASSWPSGIYNEQFF

v_gene: TRBV20-1
CDR3aa: CSASGLARSTDTQYF

v_gene: TRBV18
CDR3aa: CASSPQGQGNEQYF

v_gene: TRBV27
CDR3aa: CASSSRTISGSKGEQYF

v_gene: TRBV29-1
CDR3aa: CSVRQGYNEQFF

v_gene: TRBV7-9
CDR3aa: CASSSRGTDTQYF

v_gene: TRBV7-2
CDR3aa: CASSLGANTEAFF

v_gene: TRBV3-1/TRBV3-2
CDR3aa: CASSRRTGPYGYTF